A selection of T cell receptor beta chains follows, all from one sample in a study of CXCR3-negative and CXCR3-positive naive CD8 T cells. With the 5' RACE reads reprocessed, TCRdb shows one record per CDR3 protein and no DNA. Its table lists roughly 120,000 distinct CDR3 sequences. Material for sequencing was naive CXCR3+ CD8+ T cells from blood. The receptors here all came from a human donor in good health. Some clones in this sample may be carry-over from other donors' samples. Each CDR3 is given with its conserved first and last residue.

CDR3aa: CASSTRRTGFYEQYF
v_gene: TRBV13
j_gene: TRBJ2-7

CDR3aa: CSVEDIDRGAWGTDTQYF
v_gene: TRBV29-1
j_gene: TRBJ2-3

CDR3aa: CSARDSGRDHNSPLHF
v_gene: TRBV20-1
j_gene: TRBJ1-6

CDR3aa: CASSDVLGDSDNEQFF
v_gene: TRBV6-4
j_gene: TRBJ2-1

CDR3aa: CASSIGTASYEQYF
v_gene: TRBV19
j_gene: TRBJ2-7

CDR3aa: CASSLFDPLRYNSPLHF
v_gene: TRBV7-9
j_gene: TRBJ1-6

CDR3aa: CASSLTPMGASTGELFF
v_gene: TRBV7-3
j_gene: TRBJ2-2

CDR3aa: CSVGGGGARLPNTEAFF
v_gene: TRBV29-1
j_gene: TRBJ1-1

CDR3aa: CASSQAPGTVNTEAFF
v_gene: TRBV4-3
j_gene: TRBJ1-1

CDR3aa: CSVEGRNTEAFF
v_gene: TRBV29-1
j_gene: TRBJ1-1

CDR3aa: CASSLHGGSSDSPLHF
v_gene: TRBV19
j_gene: TRBJ1-6

CDR3aa: CSAAASDRAFEAFF
v_gene: TRBV20-1
j_gene: TRBJ1-1

CDR3aa: CASSPSGSGVDTQYF
v_gene: TRBV7-9
j_gene: TRBJ2-3

CDR3aa: CASKADNEQFF
v_gene: TRBV19
j_gene: TRBJ2-1

CDR3aa: CASSLVGPGGYTF
v_gene: TRBV12-3/TRBV12-4
j_gene: TRBJ1-2

CDR3aa: CSARDLRGTATNEKLFF
v_gene: TRBV20-1
j_gene: TRBJ1-4

CDR3aa: CSARDLLPAEDRGDTQYF
v_gene: TRBV20-1
j_gene: TRBJ2-3

CDR3aa: CSVEDGQNTEAFF
v_gene: TRBV29-1
j_gene: TRBJ1-1

CDR3aa: CASNPPLGTEAFF
v_gene: TRBV7-9
j_gene: TRBJ1-1

CDR3aa: CASSYSAGEMETQYF
v_gene: TRBV6-5
j_gene: TRBJ2-5

CDR3aa: CASSMVANSYNEQFF
v_gene: TRBV19
j_gene: TRBJ2-1

CDR3aa: CATEERQPDGYTF
v_gene: TRBV7-9
j_gene: TRBJ1-2

CDR3aa: CASSARQGGSYNEQFF
v_gene: TRBV11-3
j_gene: TRBJ2-1

CDR3aa: CSVKDLPDEQYF
v_gene: TRBV29-1
j_gene: TRBJ2-7

CDR3aa: CASSLRSGGSETQYF
v_gene: TRBV7-3
j_gene: TRBJ2-5

CDR3aa: CASSYDGGELFF
v_gene: TRBV6-5
j_gene: TRBJ2-2

CDR3aa: CASSDLAGGDTDTQYF
v_gene: TRBV6-4
j_gene: TRBJ2-3

CDR3aa: CATSREINPGNEQFF
v_gene: TRBV15
j_gene: TRBJ2-1

CDR3aa: CSARGLAGPSYNEQFF
v_gene: TRBV20-1
j_gene: TRBJ2-1

CDR3aa: CASSHRGLTEQDNEQFF
v_gene: TRBV7-9
j_gene: TRBJ2-1

CDR3aa: CASSPGLAGPPDTQYF
v_gene: TRBV12-3/TRBV12-4
j_gene: TRBJ2-3

CDR3aa: CASSLGSSGYNEQFF
v_gene: TRBV5-1
j_gene: TRBJ2-1

CDR3aa: CASSLTLLVSCHYEQYF
v_gene: TRBV7-9
j_gene: TRBJ2-7

CDR3aa: CASSAQESTEAFF
v_gene: TRBV21-1
j_gene: TRBJ1-1

CDR3aa: CASRGTDSPYEQYF
v_gene: TRBV7-8
j_gene: TRBJ2-7

CDR3aa: CASSLGPGTEAFF
v_gene: TRBV13
j_gene: TRBJ1-1

CDR3aa: CASSSGPSGPTSTEAFF
v_gene: TRBV7-9
j_gene: TRBJ1-1

CDR3aa: CAIRDTGTGGTYEQYF
v_gene: TRBV10-3
j_gene: TRBJ2-7

CDR3aa: CASSFAGGSVYEQYF
v_gene: TRBV27
j_gene: TRBJ2-7

CDR3aa: CASSPGPSYTYEQYF
v_gene: TRBV7-8
j_gene: TRBJ2-7

CDR3aa: CASSLLPGGLNYEQYF
v_gene: TRBV5-1
j_gene: TRBJ2-7

CDR3aa: CASSLVPGSYEQYF
v_gene: TRBV7-9
j_gene: TRBJ2-7

CDR3aa: CAGLGAGPAEPYEQYF
v_gene: TRBV7-9
j_gene: TRBJ2-7

CDR3aa: CSVFLVGFANTEAFF
v_gene: TRBV29-1
j_gene: TRBJ1-1

CDR3aa: CSARVTGGKWRDYEQYF
v_gene: TRBV20-1
j_gene: TRBJ2-7

CDR3aa: CASSLNEGLPYEQYF
v_gene: TRBV11-2
j_gene: TRBJ2-7

CDR3aa: CASSLDTSSYNEQFF
v_gene: TRBV5-5
j_gene: TRBJ2-1

CDR3aa: CASSPSPRQGWDEQYF
v_gene: TRBV7-8
j_gene: TRBJ2-7

CDR3aa: CASSPWTGDTGELFF
v_gene: TRBV4-3
j_gene: TRBJ2-2

CDR3aa: CASSLWGMNTEAFF
v_gene: TRBV5-6
j_gene: TRBJ1-1

CDR3aa: CASRGDRGPEQYF
v_gene: TRBV28
j_gene: TRBJ2-7

CDR3aa: CASSFDGYSSLSETQYF
v_gene: TRBV11-3
j_gene: TRBJ2-5

CDR3aa: CASSYARPEGNTEAFF
v_gene: TRBV6-5
j_gene: TRBJ1-1

CDR3aa: CSVEWQGAVTGELFF
v_gene: TRBV29-1
j_gene: TRBJ2-2

CDR3aa: CSARQGLYSGANVLTF
v_gene: TRBV20-1
j_gene: TRBJ2-6

CDR3aa: CASSPRTTSLSDTQYF
v_gene: TRBV9
j_gene: TRBJ2-3

CDR3aa: CASSVAGAEDETQYF
v_gene: TRBV9
j_gene: TRBJ2-5

CDR3aa: CASTQDRSSYEQYF
v_gene: TRBV12-3/TRBV12-4
j_gene: TRBJ2-7

CDR3aa: CSVEGGRVEQFF
v_gene: TRBV29-1
j_gene: TRBJ2-1

CDR3aa: CASSPGWDTEAFF
v_gene: TRBV27
j_gene: TRBJ1-1